This TCR beta chain was identified in a study of T cells after yellow fever vaccination. This clonotype has at least ten counts. The V gene's germline CDR1 is SGDLS and CDR2 YYNGEE. V was pared by 0 bases and J by 0 bases, with 9 bases between. CDR3 length equals 16 residues. TCRdb redid the calling of the 5' RACE reads with MiXCR, one entry per CDR3 protein. This table holds some 300,000 distinct CDR3 sequences, around 8.6% found once. The specimen comprised CD4+ T cells sorted from PBMCs, sampled 5 days after the yellow fever booster vaccination. The chain combines TRBV9 with TRBJ2-2; D is ambiguous. The sequence came from a young man who received the YFV17D yellow fever vaccine. The CDR3: CASSVEGPPNTGELFF. The CDR3, as DNA: TGTGCCAGCAGCGTAGAGGGTCCACCGAACACCGGGGAGCTGTTTTTT.